This T cell receptor (beta chain) was documented in a study of T-cell memory formation after mild COVID-19. Study summary: The two donors had largely donor-specific TCR clusters. Findings and caveats of the study: Several responding clones turned up in pre-infection memory, indicating that cross-reactive memory may have taken part.

This CDR3 is 15 amino acids long. Looked up from germline, CDR1 is WSHSY and CDR2 is SAAADI. With 6 bases removed from V and 2 bases from J, the gap between germline ends came to 11 bases. Amplification by 5'RACE using constant-segment primers produced TCR alpha and TCR beta cDNA libraries that carried sample barcodes and UMIs. TCRdb itself ran the 5' RACE reads through MiXCR, one entry per CDR3 protein. The data hold 150,000 to 200,000 distinct CDR3 sequences, with around a tenth observed a single time. Comments on this clonotype: The antigen is not known.

The sequence was collected from a man aged 18 to 30 who had mild COVID-19 (a few samples of this study predate the infection). Cell type and time point are not known. The source material was PBMCs or a T cell subset sorted from them (not recorded which). V is TRBV10-2 and J is TRBJ2-6; unclear D gene. The CDR3 DNA is TGCGCCAGCAGCATCAGCCGGCCTGGGGCCAACGTCCTGACTTTC. Translated: CASSISRPGANVLTF.